The 11 T cell receptor beta chains listed next were all sequenced from one sample in a study of shared T cell receptors in the human thymus. This table comes from immunoSEQ multiplex PCR, and its TCRdb copy is limited to in-frame clones, with some not included. The repertoire consists of under 850,000 clones, with 70% to 90% occurring once and the leading ten covering around 0.0099%. The data were also submitted as part of a second study, on human thymus T cells.

The sample taken for sequencing was thymocytes. These receptors were obtained from a boy in the first two years of life with a congenital heart defect.

The chain joins TRBV2 to TRBJ2-4, with 7 nucleotides matching TRBD1. Germline-derived CDR1 and CDR2 are SNHLY and FYNNEI. The CDR3 runs to 15 residues. The trim removed 9 bases at V and 0 bases at J, leaving 8 bases unmatched. CDR3 bases: TGTGCCAGGACGCAAAACAGGGGAGCCAAAAACATTCAGTACTTC. Translation gives CARTQNRGAKNIQYF.

This sequence joins TRBV27 and TRBJ2-3, with TRBD2 matching 9 bases. Germline assignment: CDR1 MNHEY and CDR2 SMNVEV (reference sequence). There are 17 residues in the CDR3. Trimming removed 6 bases from V and 1 base from J; junction bases left unmatched: 11. CDR3 amino acids: CASSSRLAGERTDTQYF. CDR3 sequence (DNA): TGTGCCAGCAGCTCCCGATTAGCGGGAGAGCGCACAGATACGCAGTATTTT.

The rearrangement uses TRBV27 and TRBJ2-1, with TRBD2 matching 12 bases. With 2 bases clipped from V and 10 bases from J, the junction kept 21 bases outside the gene matches. The germline V gene encodes CDR1 MNHEY and CDR2 SMNVEV (reference sequence). The CDR3 totals 20 residues. For the CDR3, the DNA is TGTGCCAGCAGTTTACTCCGGCTAGCGGGAGGGCCGAGGGGGGGTAGCGAGCAGTTCTTC. It codes for CASSLLRLAGGPRGGSEQFF.

The chain recombines TRBV28 with TRBJ1-5; no clear D. CDR3 size: 15 residues. The germline V gene has CDR1 MDHEN and CDR2 SYDVKM. V gave up 1 base and J gave up 2 bases, with 9 bases separating them. In nucleotides, the CDR3 is TGTGCCAGCAGTTTATACGGAGAGGGCAATCAGCCCCAGCATTTT. Its translation is CASSLYGEGNQPQHF. Full variable domain (outside the CDR3, taken from reference TRBV28 and TRBJ1-5): DVKVTQSSRYLVKRTGEKVFLECVQDMDHENMFWYRQDPGLGLRLIYFSYDVKMKEKGDIPEGYSVSREKKERFSLILESASTNQTSMYLCASSLYGEGNQPQHFGDGTRLSIL.

In its sample, this clone was seen a few times. This sequence joins TRBV14 and TRBJ2-2, with 7 nucleotides matching TRBD1. The J segment lost 5 bases and the V segment lost 1 base, leaving 7 bases of the junction unmatched. Germline V gene lookup returns CDR1 SGHDN and CDR2 FVKESK. CDR3 length: 16 residues. In DNA, the CDR3 is TGTGCCAGCAGCCAAGTGGGACAGTGGGGGACCGGGGAGCTGTTTTTT. This codes for CASSQVGQWGTGELFF.

This chain connects TRBV4-2 to TRBJ2-7; 9 bases line up with TRBD2. Per germline, CDR1 LGHNA and CDR2 YNFKEQ. Trimming took 1 base from V and 9 from J; bases not matched to a gene: 13. The CDR3 is made up of 16 amino acids. The CDR3 DNA follows: TGTGCCAGCAGCCAAGCTGTTAGCGGGAGCACGCTCGGGCAGTACTTC. This translates into CASSQAVSGSTLGQYF.

The table lists this clone with a few counts. The J gene is TRBJ2-1, the V gene TRBV19, with D possibly matching TRBD2 (5 bases). Germline lookup yields CDR1 LNHDA and CDR2 SQIVND (reference sequence). The CDR3 runs 17 residues. The V and J ends lost 4 bases and 2 bases respectively, with 18 bases between them. CDR3 residues: CASSTQPGSGTYNEQFF. Here the CDR3 DNA reads TGTGCCAGTAGTACCCAACCGGGAAGTGGGACCTACAATGAGCAGTTCTTC.

The chain joins TRBV30 to TRBJ2-7; D uncertain. Germline CDR1 GTSNPN, CDR2 SVGIG (reference sequence). Trimming left V 5 bases short and J 2 bases short, with 22 bases between. The CDR3 totals 16 residues. The CDR3 here is CAWAPARPGGTYEQYF. Written as DNA, the CDR3 is TGTGCCTGGGCCCCCGCCCGCCCGGGTGGTACCTACGAGCAGTACTTC.

The chain combines TRBV6-5 with TRBJ2-3; 8 bases match TRBD2. In germline, CDR1 is MNHEY, CDR2 SVGAGI. CDR3 length: 16 residues. J was trimmed by 1 base and V by 2 bases; bases with no gene match: 5. CDR3 residues: CASSYDGRAGTDTQYF. The CDR3 region has the DNA TGTGCCAGCAGTTACGACGGGAGGGCCGGCACAGATACGCAGTATTTT.

The chain is built from TRBV4-1 and TRBJ2-1; unclear D gene. Germline V gene data show CDR1 as MGHRA and CDR2 as YSYEKL. V dropped 5 bases and J dropped 0 bases, with 14 bases sitting between them. This CDR3 is built from 16 residues. CDR3 region: CASSSILGTSYNEQFF. For the CDR3, the DNA is TGCGCCAGCAGCTCAATTCTGGGCACCTCCTACAATGAGCAGTTCTTC.

This rearrangement joins TRBV28 to TRBJ2-1; D might be TRBD2 (6 bases). V was cut by 0 bases and J by 0 bases, with 9 bases left in between. The germline V gene has CDR1 MDHEN and CDR2 SYDVKM. There are 16 residues in the CDR3. CDR3: CASSLCAGTSYNEQFF. Written as DNA, the CDR3 is TGTGCCAGCAGTTTATGCGCGGGGACCTCCTACAATGAGCAGTTCTTC.